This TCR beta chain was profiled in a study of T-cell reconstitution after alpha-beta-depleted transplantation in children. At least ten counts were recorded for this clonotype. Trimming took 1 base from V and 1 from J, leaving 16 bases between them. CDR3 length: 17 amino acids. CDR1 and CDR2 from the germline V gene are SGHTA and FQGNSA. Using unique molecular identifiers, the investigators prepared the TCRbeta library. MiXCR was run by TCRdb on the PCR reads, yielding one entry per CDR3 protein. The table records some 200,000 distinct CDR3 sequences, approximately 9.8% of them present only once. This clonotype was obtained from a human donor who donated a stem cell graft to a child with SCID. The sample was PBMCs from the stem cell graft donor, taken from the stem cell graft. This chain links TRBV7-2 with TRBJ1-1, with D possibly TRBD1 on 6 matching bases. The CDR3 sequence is CASSLGVWGAQNTEAFF. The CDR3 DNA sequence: TGTGCCAGCAGCTTAGGAGTTTGGGGGGCCCAGAACACTGAAGCTTTCTTT.